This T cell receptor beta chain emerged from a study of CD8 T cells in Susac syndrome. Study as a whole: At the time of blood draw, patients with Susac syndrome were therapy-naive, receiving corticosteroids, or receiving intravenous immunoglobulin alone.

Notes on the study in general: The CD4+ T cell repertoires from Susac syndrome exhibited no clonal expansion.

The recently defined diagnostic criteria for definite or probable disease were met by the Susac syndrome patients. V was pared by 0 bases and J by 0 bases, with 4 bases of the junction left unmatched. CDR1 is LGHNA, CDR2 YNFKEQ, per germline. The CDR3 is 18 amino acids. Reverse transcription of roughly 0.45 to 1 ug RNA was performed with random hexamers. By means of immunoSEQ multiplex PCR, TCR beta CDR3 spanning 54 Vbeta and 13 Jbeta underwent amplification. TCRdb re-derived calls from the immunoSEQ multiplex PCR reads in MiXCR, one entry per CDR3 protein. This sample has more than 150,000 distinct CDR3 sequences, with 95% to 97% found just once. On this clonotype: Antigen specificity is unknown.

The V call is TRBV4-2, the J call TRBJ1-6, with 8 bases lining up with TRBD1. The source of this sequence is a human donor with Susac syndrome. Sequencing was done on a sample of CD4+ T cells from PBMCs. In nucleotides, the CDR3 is TGTGCCAGCAGCCAAGAGGGACAGGAGAGCTCCTATAATTCACCCCTCCACTTT. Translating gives CASSQEGQESSYNSPLHF.